Listed here is a single T cell receptor (beta chain). These data are taken from a study of blood T cell repertoires in COVID-19. Study summary: Acute and convalescent COVID-19 samples came from the United States, Italy and Spain.

Per the study methods: Amplified reference gene primers provided the basis for estimating nucleated cell counts. Here immunoSEQ multiplex PCR was the method, and the copy in TCRdb shows in-frame clones only, minus some. That table supplies the V and J calls and clone size; D and trimming were determined from the DNA. Of more than 80,000 clones listed, 72% are singletons. V dropped 3 bases and J dropped 1 base, with 6 bases sitting between them. Germline CDR1 KGHSH, CDR2 LQKENI. The CDR3 runs to 13 residues. The source of this sequence is a woman aged 55-69 years in a cohort sampled during active or convalescent COVID-19. The chain links TRBV18 to TRBJ1-1; D remains unclear. Sequenced: peripheral blood. CDR3 sequence: CASSPVRNTEAFF. CDR3 DNA sequence: TGTGCCAGCTCACCCGTCAGGAACACTGAAGCTTTCTTT.